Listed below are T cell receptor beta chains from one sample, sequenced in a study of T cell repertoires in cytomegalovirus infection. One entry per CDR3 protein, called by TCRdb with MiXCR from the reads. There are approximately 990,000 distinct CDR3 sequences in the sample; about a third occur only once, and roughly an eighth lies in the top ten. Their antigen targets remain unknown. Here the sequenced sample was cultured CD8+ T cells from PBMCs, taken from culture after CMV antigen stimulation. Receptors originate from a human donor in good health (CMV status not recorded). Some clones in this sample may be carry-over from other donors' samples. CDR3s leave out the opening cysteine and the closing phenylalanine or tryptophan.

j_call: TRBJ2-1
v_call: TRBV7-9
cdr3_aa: ASSLGRTRKF

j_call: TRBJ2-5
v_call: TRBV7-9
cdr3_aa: ASSSLGGGETQY

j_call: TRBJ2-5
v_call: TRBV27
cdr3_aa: ASSFRGHWETQY

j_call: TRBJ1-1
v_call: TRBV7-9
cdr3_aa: AIRHGVRDTEAF

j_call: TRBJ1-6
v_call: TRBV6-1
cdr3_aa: ASSPIGGAGYNSPLH

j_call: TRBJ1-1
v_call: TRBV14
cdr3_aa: ASRLRGWTEAF

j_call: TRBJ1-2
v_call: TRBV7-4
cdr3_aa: ANSQPLATTYYGYT

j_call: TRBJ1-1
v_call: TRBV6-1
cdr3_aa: ASSEGGRQAF

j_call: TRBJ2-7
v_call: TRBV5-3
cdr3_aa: ASSLGRVEGYEQY

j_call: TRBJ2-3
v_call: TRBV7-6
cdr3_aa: ASSLESWNTQY

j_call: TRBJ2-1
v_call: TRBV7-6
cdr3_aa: ASSLVGGVRGDEQF

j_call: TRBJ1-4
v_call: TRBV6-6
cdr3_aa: ASSLWTNEKLF

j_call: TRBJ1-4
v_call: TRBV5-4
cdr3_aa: ASSLAGQDEKLF

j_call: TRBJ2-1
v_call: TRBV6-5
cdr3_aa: ASSYLSEGMNEQF

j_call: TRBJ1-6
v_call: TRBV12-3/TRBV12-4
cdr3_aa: ASTPGDRVFSYNSPLH

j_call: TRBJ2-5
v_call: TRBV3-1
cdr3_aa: ASSQVVDRPQETQY

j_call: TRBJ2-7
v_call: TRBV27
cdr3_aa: ASSDSGAYYEQY

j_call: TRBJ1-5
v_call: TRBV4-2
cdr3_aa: ASSQDLANQPQH

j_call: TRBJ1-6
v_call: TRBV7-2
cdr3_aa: ASSLDEFALH

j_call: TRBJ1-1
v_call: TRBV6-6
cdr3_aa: ASSYYFRGRDTEAF

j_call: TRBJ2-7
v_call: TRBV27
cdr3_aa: ASSFLGGEQY

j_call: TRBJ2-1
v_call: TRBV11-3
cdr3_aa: ASSLDAGGMYNEQF

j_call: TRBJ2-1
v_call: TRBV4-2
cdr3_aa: ASSQSFWGGTYNEQF

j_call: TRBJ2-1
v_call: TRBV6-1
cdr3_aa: AILAGPGEQF